This T cell receptor (beta chain) appears in the sequencing data of a study of cytotoxic CD8 clonotypes in ibrutinib-treated CLL. On the study more broadly: Response was recorded as partial in approximately 24 patients and complete in 2; at median around 70 months, approximately 14 remained remitted and about twelve had progressed. Whole-study results and caveats: Clonality at baseline surpassed age-matched healthy donors and tracked circulating CD8+ T-cell counts. Sustained-remission and progressing patients were not sampled at matched times.

Germline-derived CDR1 and CDR2 are MNHEY and SMNVEV (reference sequence). The CDR3 runs 15 residues. Trimming pared 6 bases from V and 0 bases from J, leaving 14 bases between. Concerning this clone: Its specificity is not known.

Repertoires were generated with immunoSEQ multiplex PCR, while TCRdb's copy carries only in-frame clones and drops some. The data show some 140,000 clones, under 95% seen once. Cryopreserved PBMCs yielded roughly 2.1 micrograms of genomic DNA for TCR beta libraries. The source material was PBMCs, sampled after 12 months of ibrutinib treatment. This sequence joins TRBV27 and TRBJ1-2; a possible D gene is TRBD1 (6 bases). This TCR was sampled from a human donor with chronic lymphocytic leukemia. Written as DNA, the CDR3 is TGTGCCAGCAGCGCAACAGGGCCAGCTAACTATGGCTACACCTTC. Residues: CASSATGPANYGYTF.